The 30 T cell receptor beta chains reported below all come from one sample, sequenced in a study of blood T cell repertoires in COVID-19. This table comes from immunoSEQ multiplex PCR, and its TCRdb copy is limited to in-frame clones, with some not included. The table records tens of thousands of clones, more than 70% of them present only once. What was sequenced was peripheral blood. The receptors stem from a woman older than 75 in a cohort sampled during active or convalescent COVID-19.

The CDR3 reads CASSVAGTDTQYF. The CDR3 DNA reads as TGTGCCAGCAGCGTAGCGGGCACAGATACGCAGTATTTT. The rearrangement joins TRBV9 to TRBJ2-3; no firm D call. Deletions cut 0 bases from V and 1 base from J, with 3 bases between. Germline V gives CDR1 SGDLS, CDR2 YYNGEE. The length of the CDR3 is 13 residues.

V gene TRBV7-2 combines with J gene TRBJ1-1; D possibly corresponds to TRBD1 (6 bases). Germline loops: CDR1 SGHTA, CDR2 FQGNSA. This CDR3 comprises 15 residues. Trimming left V 5 bases short and J 1 base short, with 14 bases between. CDR3 DNA sequence: TGTGCCAGCAGCCCCCCGGGGGGGCGGAACACTGAAGCTTTCTTT. Translated: CASSPPGGRNTEAFF.

This clone appeared once. The chain couples TRBV7-3 to TRBJ2-1, with 9 bases that match TRBD1. V lost 2 bases to trimming and J lost 3 bases; unmatched junction nucleotides: 2. The CDR3 is 15 residues long. Per the germline V gene, CDR1 is SGHTA and CDR2 is FQGTGA. CDR3 bases: TGTGCCAGCAGCTTAGAGGGACAGGGCTACAATGAGCAGTTCTTC. It codes for CASSLEGQGYNEQFF. Using reference TRBV7-3 and TRBJ2-1 for the parts outside the CDR3, the full variable domain is GAGVSQTPSNKVTEKGKYVELRCDPISGHTALYWYRQSLGQGPEFLIYFQGTGAADDSGLPNDRFFAVRPEGSVSTLKIQRTERGDSAVYLCASSLEGQGYNEQFFGPGTRLTVL.

This clone has only a few counts. The chain employs TRBV30 and TRBJ1-4; the match to TRBD1 covers 7 bases. This CDR3 has 15 amino acids. V gave up 3 bases and J gave up 4 bases; unmatched junction bases: 8. Germline lookup yields CDR1 GTSNPN and CDR2 SVGIG (reference sequence). The CDR3 spells CAWRYNRGYNEKLFF. The DNA for the CDR3 is TGTGCCTGGAGATACAACAGGGGCTATAATGAAAAACTGTTTTTT.

V and J are TRBV7-9 and TRBJ1-3, with a possible D match to TRBD1 (5 bases). Germline V CDR1 and CDR2: SEHNR, FQNEAQ (reference sequence). V was pared by 11 bases and J by 0 bases, with 11 bases between. The CDR3 is 13 amino acids. The CDR3 nucleotides read TGTGCCTATCCCGGGGGCTCTGGAAACACCATATATTTT. Its protein is CAYPGGSGNTIYF.

The chain recombines TRBV19 with TRBJ2-5, with TRBD1 matching over 11 bases. The V gene's germline CDR1 is LNHDA and CDR2 SQIVND (reference sequence). V lost 4 bases and J lost 5; bases outside the gene matches: 6. CDR3 length: 15 residues. CDR3 region: CASSTGQGARETQYF. For the CDR3, the DNA is TGTGCCAGTAGTACAGGACAGGGGGCGCGGGAGACCCAGTACTTC.

J is TRBJ1-5 and V is TRBV30; maybe TRBD1 (5 bases). CDR1 is GTSNPN, CDR2 SVGIG, per germline (reference sequence). Between the trimmed V and J ends, which lost 3 bases and 0 bases, there was a span of 15 bases. The CDR3 extends over 16 amino acids. The CDR3 region is CAWSLWGSYSNQPQHF. CDR3 nucleotide sequence: TGTGCCTGGAGCCTCTGGGGCAGTTATAGCAATCAGCCCCAGCATTTT.

V is TRBV29-1 and J is TRBJ2-3; D is uncertain. In germline, CDR1 is SQVTM, CDR2 ANQGSEA. This CDR3 has 12 amino acids. Deletions cut 5 bases from V and 1 base from J, with 7 bases between. The CDR3 nucleotides are TGCAGCGTTCTGGCTGGCACAGATACGCAGTATTTT. Protein sequence: CSVLAGTDTQYF.

The chain combines TRBV19 with TRBJ2-3; tentative D call: TRBD1 (6 bases). CDR3 length: 18 residues. The germline V gene encodes CDR1 LNHDA and CDR2 SQIVND (reference sequence). V lost 3 bases and J lost 0, with 19 bases in between. CDR3 DNA sequence: TGTGCCAGTAGTATGGGGACACTGCGCGGACAGAGCACAGATACGCAGTATTTT. Its translation is CASSMGTLRGQSTDTQYF.

V is TRBV5-5 and J is TRBJ2-7; perhaps TRBD2 as D (6 bases). CDR1 and CDR2 from the germline V gene are SGHKS and YYEKEE (reference sequence). CDR3 length: 14 residues. Trimming stripped 3 bases from V and 2 bases from J, with 12 bases between. The CDR3 bases are TGTGCCAGCAGCTGGGGCCCGGGAGCCTACGAGCAGTACTTC. It codes for CASSWGPGAYEQYF.

This clone was detected only once. The V gene is TRBV2, the J gene TRBJ2-1; 8 nucleotides line up with TRBD2. This CDR3 region has 15 residues. Germline-derived CDR1 and CDR2 are SNHLY and FYNNEI. V gave up 8 bases and J gave up 8 bases; unmatched junction bases: 14. The CDR3 bases are TGTGCCAGCCGGGGGGGAGGGATTTTGAGCGATGAGCAGTTCTTC. Protein product: CASRGGGILSDEQFF.

The V call is TRBV9, the J call TRBJ2-2, with TRBD2 matching 8 bases. Germline V gives CDR1 SGDLS, CDR2 YYNGEE. Trimming cost V 3 bases and J 6 bases; bases outside gene matches: 7. This CDR3 has 15 residues. In DNA form, the CDR3 reads TGTGCCAGCAGCGCCGGGACTAGATCCCCCGGGGAGCTGTTTTTT. This codes for CASSAGTRSPGELFF.

This clone was recorded a few times. This rearrangement joins TRBV19 to TRBJ1-3; D unresolved. The germline V gene has CDR1 LNHDA and CDR2 SQIVND (reference sequence). This CDR3 is built from 14 residues. Trimming removed 2 bases from V and 0 bases from J, with 5 bases in between. DNA for the CDR3: TGTGCCAGTAGTATACGCAGCTCTGGAAACACCATATATTTT. Its protein is CASSIRSSGNTIYF.

This rearrangement joins TRBV2 to TRBJ1-2, with D maybe TRBD1 (6 bases). The CDR3 contains 14 residues. Germline values: CDR1 SNHLY, CDR2 FYNNEI. Trimming shortened V by 6 bases and J by 3 bases, and 14 bases separated the two germline ends. CDR3 coding DNA: TGTGCCAGCAGCAAGGACAGAAGTGACTATGGCTACACCTTC. Encoded protein: CASSKDRSDYGYTF. The full variable domain, with the rest looked up from reference TRBV2 and TRBJ1-2, is EPEVTQTPSHQVTQMGQEVILRCVPISNHLYFYWYRQILGQKVEFLVSFYNNEISEKSEIFDDQFSVERPDGSNFTLKIRSTKLEDSAMYFCASSKDRSDYGYTFGSGTRLTVV.

The chain combines TRBV19 with TRBJ1-3; D gene ambiguous. Trimming shortened V by 7 bases and J by 0 bases, and 13 bases separated the two germline ends. The germline CDR1 and CDR2 sequences are LNHDA and SQIVND (reference sequence). There are 15 residues in the CDR3. The CDR3 nucleotides are TGTGCCAGTACCTCCGACGGGAACTCTGGAAACACCATATATTTT. Protein: CASTSDGNSGNTIYF.

This chain uses TRBV5-6 with TRBJ1-3; D is ambiguous. The CDR3 has 13 amino acids. Germline V CDR1 and CDR2: SGHDT, YYEEEE. The ends were cut back, 4 bases at V and 1 base at J, with 6 bases in the middle. The CDR3 DNA is TGTGCCAGCAGCCCCGCGTCTGGAAACACCATATATTTT. It is translated as CASSPASGNTIYF.

This sequence joins TRBV5-6 and TRBJ1-2; D is unresolved. Germline lookup yields CDR1 SGHDT and CDR2 YYEEEE. The CDR3 totals 16 residues. Trimming removed 0 bases at V and 0 bases at J, with 12 bases between. CDR3 sequence (DNA): TGTGCCAGCAGCTTGGCGGTCAGGCCTCCTAACTATGGCTACACCTTC. Translation gives CASSLAVRPPNYGYTF.

This chain's CDR3 is CASIHSGGGQPQHF. As DNA, the CDR3 is TGTGCCAGCATTCACTCCGGGGGAGGCCAGCCCCAGCATTTT. The chain combines TRBV28 with TRBJ1-5; D is perhaps TRBD1 (5 bases). The germline V gene encodes CDR1 MDHEN and CDR2 SYDVKM. The V and J ends lost 7 bases and 7 bases respectively, with 17 bases between them. The CDR3 extends over 14 amino acids. Using reference TRBV28 and TRBJ1-5 for the parts outside the CDR3, the full variable domain is DVKVTQSSRYLVKRTGEKVFLECVQDMDHENMFWYRQDPGLGLRLIYFSYDVKMKEKGDIPEGYSVSREKKERFSLILESASTNQTSMYLCASIHSGGGQPQHFGDGTRLSIL.

J is TRBJ2-7 and V is TRBV5-1; D possibly corresponds to TRBD1 (8 bases). The CDR3 is 15 amino acids. The V end lost 0 bases, the J end lost 3 bases, and 13 bases lay between the germline ends. Germline lookup yields CDR1 SGHRS and CDR2 YFSETQ. CDR3 residues: CASSLEQGGLYEQYF. DNA for the CDR3: TGCGCCAGCAGCTTGGAACAGGGGGGGCTCTACGAGCAGTACTTC. Drawing the rest from reference TRBV5-1 and TRBJ2-7, the complete variable domain is KAGVTQTPRYLIKTRGQQVTLSCSPISGHRSVSWYQQTPGQGLQFLFEYFSETQRNKGNFPGRFSGRQFSNSRSEMNVSTLELGDSALYLCASSLEQGGLYEQYFGPGTRLTVT.

The chain links TRBV5-6 to TRBJ2-1; possibly TRBD2 for D (6 bases). Germline lookup yields CDR1 SGHDT and CDR2 YYEEEE. The CDR3 covers 12 residues. V lost 0 bases and J lost 9, with 7 bases in between. For the CDR3, the DNA is TGTGCCAGCAGCTTGGTGGGGGGTGAGCAGTTCTTC. Protein product: CASSLVGGEQFF.

The chain joins TRBV5-4 to TRBJ1-2; the match to TRBD1 covers 8 bases. The V gene end was trimmed by 3 bases and the J gene end by 2 bases; junction bases not matched to a gene: 0. The length of the CDR3 is 13 residues. Germline CDR1 is SGHNT and CDR2 is YYREEE (reference sequence). CDR3 DNA: TGTGCCAGCAGCTGGACAGGGAACTATGGCTACACCTTC. It yields the protein CASSWTGNYGYTF.

The chain employs TRBV2 and TRBJ2-3, with TRBD2 matching over 9 bases. The CDR3 runs 17 residues. With V trimmed by 4 bases and J by 0 bases, 8 bases remained unmatched. CDR1 is SNHLY, CDR2 FYNNEI, per germline. The CDR3 reads CASSVGSGSFSTDTQYF. CDR3 nucleotide sequence: TGTGCCAGCAGTGTGGGTAGCGGGAGTTTCAGCACAGATACGCAGTATTTT.

The sample holds a few counts of this clone. The chain combines TRBV11-2 with TRBJ2-1, with D perhaps matching TRBD1 (6 bases). The CDR3 runs to 16 residues. CDR1 is SGHAT, CDR2 FQNNGV, per germline. Trimming removed 6 bases from V and 1 base from J, with 16 bases in between. The CDR3 nucleotides read TGTGCCAGCAGTTTGACCGGGACACTGTCCTACAATGAGCAGTTCTTC. It yields the protein CASSLTGTLSYNEQFF.

V and J are TRBV4-1 and TRBJ2-7, with 7 bases aligning to TRBD1. V was pared by 0 bases and J by 1 base, with 18 bases of the junction left unmatched. This CDR3 region has 20 residues. Germline V gene lookup returns CDR1 MGHRA and CDR2 YSYEKL. This chain's CDR3 is CASSQDLGRGFRGRSYEQYF. CDR3 in DNA: TGCGCCAGCAGCCAAGATCTTGGCAGGGGGTTTCGTGGTAGGTCCTACGAGCAGTACTTC.

V and J are TRBV10-2 and TRBJ1-1; D not resolved. With 4 bases removed from V and 11 bases from J, the gap between germline ends came to 11 bases. The CDR3 length is 11 residues. CDR1 and CDR2 (germline): WSHSY, SAAADI. The CDR3 here is CASSGGTGAFF. CDR3 bases: TGCGCCAGCAGTGGAGGAACTGGGGCTTTCTTT.

The chain combines TRBV28 with TRBJ2-5, with a weak D call TRBD2 (6 bases). The CDR3 consists of 17 residues. Germline V gives CDR1 MDHEN, CDR2 SYDVKM. Deletions cut 7 bases from V and 1 base from J, with 22 bases between. The CDR3 DNA follows: TGTGCCAGCACCGAAATCCGGGACTTTTCTACCCAAGAGACCCAGTACTTC. Encoded protein: CASTEIRDFSTQETQYF.

The chain combines TRBV6-5 with TRBJ2-1; 10 bases are shared with TRBD2. The CDR3 contains 16 residues. The J segment lost 2 bases and the V segment lost 0 bases, leaving 1 base of the junction unmatched. Germline V lookup: CDR1 MNHEY, CDR2 SVGAGI. CDR3 region: CASSYSGLAAYNEQFF. For the CDR3, the DNA is TGTGCCAGCAGTTACTCCGGACTAGCGGCCTACAATGAGCAGTTCTTC.

V and J are TRBV6-6 and TRBJ1-1; 7 bases match TRBD1. Germline CDR1 is MNHNY and CDR2 is SVGAGI (reference sequence). The length of the CDR3 is 15 residues. The V and J ends lost 6 bases and 6 bases, in that order; junction bases with no gene match: 13. CDR3 loop: CASRRSPGTAPEAFF. The DNA for the CDR3 is TGTGCCAGCAGGCGTTCACCTGGGACAGCCCCTGAAGCTTTCTTT.

CDR3 coding DNA: TGTGCCAGCAGTTCCAACTACAGGGTCGCAGATACGCAGTATTTT. It encodes CASSSNYRVADTQYF. The gene calls are TRBV6-5 and TRBJ2-3; D possibly corresponds to TRBD1 (6 bases). The CDR3 loop spans 15 amino acids. Trimming took 4 bases from V and 4 from J, leaving 15 bases between them. Germline-derived CDR1 and CDR2 are MNHEY and SVGAGI.

This chain uses TRBV28 with TRBJ1-5; 7 bases map to TRBD1. The ends lost 6 bases at V and 4 bases at J; junction bases unmatched: 6. Per germline, CDR1 MDHEN and CDR2 SYDVKM. The CDR3 extends over 14 amino acids. CDR3 DNA: TGTGCCAGCAGGGCCGGGACAGTTAATCAGCCCCAGCATTTT. Amino acid sequence: CASRAGTVNQPQHF.